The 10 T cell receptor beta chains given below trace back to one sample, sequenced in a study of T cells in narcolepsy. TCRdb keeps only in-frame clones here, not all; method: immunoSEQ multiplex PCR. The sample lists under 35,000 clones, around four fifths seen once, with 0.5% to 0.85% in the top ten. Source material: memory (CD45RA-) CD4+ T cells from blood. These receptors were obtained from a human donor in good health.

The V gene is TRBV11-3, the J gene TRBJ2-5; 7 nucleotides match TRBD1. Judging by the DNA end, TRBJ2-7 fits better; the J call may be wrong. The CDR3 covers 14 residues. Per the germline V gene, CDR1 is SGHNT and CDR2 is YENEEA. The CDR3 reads CAKLTGALAYEQYF. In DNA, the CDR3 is TGTGCCAAATTAACAGGGGCTCTTGCCTACGAGCAGTACTTC.

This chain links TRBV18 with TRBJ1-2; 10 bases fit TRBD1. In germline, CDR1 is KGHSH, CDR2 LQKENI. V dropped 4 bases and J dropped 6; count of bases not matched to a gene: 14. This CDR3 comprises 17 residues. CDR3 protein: CASSRGTGATARNGYTF. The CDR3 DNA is TGTGCCAGCTCACGCGGGACAGGGGCTACTGCCCGCAATGGCTACACCTTC.

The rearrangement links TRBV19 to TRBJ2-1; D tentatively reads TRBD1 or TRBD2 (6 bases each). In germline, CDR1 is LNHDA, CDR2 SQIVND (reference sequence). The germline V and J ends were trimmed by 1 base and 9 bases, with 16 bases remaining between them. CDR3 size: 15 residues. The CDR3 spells CASSIGNGKGGEQFF. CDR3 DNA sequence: TGTGCCAGTAGTATAGGAAACGGTAAGGGGGGTGAGCAGTTCTTC.

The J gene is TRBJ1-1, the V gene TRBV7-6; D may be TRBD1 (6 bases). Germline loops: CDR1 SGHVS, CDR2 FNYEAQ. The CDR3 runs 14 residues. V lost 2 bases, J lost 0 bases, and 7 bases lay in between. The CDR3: CASSLRTVNTEAFF. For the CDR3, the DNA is TGTGCCAGCAGCTTAAGGACAGTGAACACTGAAGCTTTCTTT.

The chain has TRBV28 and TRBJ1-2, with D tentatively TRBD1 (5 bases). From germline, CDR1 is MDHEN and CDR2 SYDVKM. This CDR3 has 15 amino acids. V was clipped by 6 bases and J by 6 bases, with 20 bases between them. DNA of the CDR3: TGTGCCAGCAGCACCCTTTGGGGGGAACTAGATGGCTACACCTTC. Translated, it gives CASSTLWGELDGYTF.

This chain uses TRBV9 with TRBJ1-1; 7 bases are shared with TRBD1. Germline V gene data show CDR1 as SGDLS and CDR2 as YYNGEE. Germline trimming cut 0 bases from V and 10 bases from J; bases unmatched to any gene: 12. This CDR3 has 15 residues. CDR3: CASSVGGGASAGAFF. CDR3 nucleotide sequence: TGTGCCAGCAGCGTAGGAGGGGGCGCGTCGGCCGGAGCTTTCTTT.

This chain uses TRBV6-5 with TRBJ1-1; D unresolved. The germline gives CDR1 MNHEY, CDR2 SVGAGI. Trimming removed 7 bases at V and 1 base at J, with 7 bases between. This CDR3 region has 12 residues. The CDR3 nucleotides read TGTGCCAGCACCGCAAGGAACACTGAAGCTTTCTTT. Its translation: CASTARNTEAFF.

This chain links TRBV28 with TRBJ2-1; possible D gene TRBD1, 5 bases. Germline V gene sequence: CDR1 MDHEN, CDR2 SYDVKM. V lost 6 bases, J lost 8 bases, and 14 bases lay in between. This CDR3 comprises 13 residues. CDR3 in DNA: TGTGCCAGCAGAAAGGGGCGCTGGGATGAGCAGTTCTTC. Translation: CASRKGRWDEQFF.

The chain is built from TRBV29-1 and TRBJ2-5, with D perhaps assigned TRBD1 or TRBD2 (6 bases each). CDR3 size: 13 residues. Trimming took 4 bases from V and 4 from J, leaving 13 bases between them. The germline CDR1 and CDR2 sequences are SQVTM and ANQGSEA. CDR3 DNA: TGCAGCGTTGGAAACGGGGGCAGAGAGACCCAGTACTTC. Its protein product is CSVGNGGRETQYF. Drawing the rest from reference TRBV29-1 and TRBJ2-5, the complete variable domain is SAVISQKPSRDICQRGTSLTIQCQVDSQVTMMFWYRQQPGQSLTLIATANQGSEATYESGFVIDKFPISRPNLTFSTLTVSNMSPEDSSIYLCSVGNGGRETQYFGPGTRLLVL.

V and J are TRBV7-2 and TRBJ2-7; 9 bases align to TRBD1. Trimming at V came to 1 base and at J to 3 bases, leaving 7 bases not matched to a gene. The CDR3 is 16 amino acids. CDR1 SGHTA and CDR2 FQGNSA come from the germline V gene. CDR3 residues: CASSLGYGQGLYEQYF. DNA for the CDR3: TGTGCCAGCAGCTTAGGGTATGGACAGGGGCTCTACGAGCAGTACTTC.